The entry below describes one T cell receptor (beta chain). The clone's antigen remains unknown. Relative to the germline gene, one junction end is altered; a read error may explain this. The TCR beta CDR3 regions were amplified from the RNA transcripts. The TCR CDR3 was subjected to a first round of RT-PCR using the HTBI primer set and the Qiagen OneStep RT-PCR kit. The libraries were constructed in a second round of multiplex PCR and then size-selected and purified. Paired-end sequencing of the libraries was performed with 100 bp reads on an Illumina HiSeq2000. Per the original workflow: Raw data were processed with SOAPnuke, discarding reads with adapters, uncalled bases, mean Phred below 15, or no exact constant-primer or identifier match. High-quality paired reads were merged with COPE v1.2.5, and unique nucleotide sequences were defined as clonotypes. MiTCR v1.1 was used to align clonotypes to the IMGT TRBV, TRBD and TRBJ reference segments. The analysis was restricted to V-J combinations with a frequency above 0.0001, which together covered just over 99% of the repertoires. The TCS score was defined as F50 (clonal expansion) divided by E x V (chaos), with BLOSUM62-based TCRdist calculated between CDR3 peptides within each V-J. Welch's t-statistics and random forest reduced roughly 500 V-J features to under 15, which were used in a naive Bayes classifier (R e1071). The similarity between thyroid and blood repertoires was quantified using the Morisita-Horn index. TCRdb applied fastp at Q25 and MiXCR to the public reads, then kept only in-frame beta chains. Merged by CDR3 protein, the rows form single entries marked with the most common genes and DNA. TCRdb's processing, not the authors' own work, is the source of the V and J calls. The sample yields nearly 750,000 distinct CDR3 sequences; 35% were counted once. Approximately 31% of the sample comes from the top ten.

Graves' hyperthyroidism was defined as stable when no progression to ophthalmopathy occurred over 18 months of follow-up. Hyperthyroidism patients were newly diagnosed, had a disease duration of under 2 months, and were aged 18 to 65 years. Patients with uncontrolled infections, other autoimmune diseases, pregnancy or lactation were excluded. Clinical symptoms, serum thyroxine and TRAb, thyroid ultrasound, and orbital computed tomography formed the basis for the diagnoses. PBMCs were separated from over 9 ml of fresh peripheral blood using Ficoll-Paque density gradient centrifugation. Trizol reagent was used to extract total RNA, and RNA quality was then checked on an Agilent 2100 Bioanalyzer. This sample stems from a study of T cells in Graves' hyperthyroidism and ophthalmopathy (dated by TCRdb to about 2019). A note on the overall study: Peripheral blood samples were taken at initial diagnosis, before any treatment was given. TCR Vbeta CDR3 sequencing of some 140 peripheral blood samples (43 ophthalmopathy, some 75 hyperthyroidism and roughly 17 progressor patients) is reported in the paper. The 100 discovery patients were divided at random into training and test sets in a 7:3 ratio. Once sampling was done, hyperthyroidism patients were given methimazole at a starting dose of 30 mg daily, whereas ophthalmopathy patients were given high-dose intravenous methylprednisolone. Prospective prediction of ophthalmopathy was tested in an independent validation cohort of 18 to 20 hyperthyroidism patients and 15 to 17 patients who later progressed to ophthalmopathy. To identify TCR V-J signatures that set the groups apart, the researchers used a discovery cohort of 100 or so patients, made up of 40 to 45 with Graves' ophthalmopathy and approximately 57 with stable Graves' hyperthyroidism. In more than 5 Graves' hyperthyroidism patients, the study also compared T-cell repertoires from thyroid tissue with T-cell repertoires from blood. Overall results and qualifications from the work: During validation, the model predicted progression to ophthalmopathy a median of around 6 months ahead of onset, with approximately 71% sensitivity and 72.22% specificity. A 13 V-J signature model separated ophthalmopathy from stable hyperthyroidism, with roughly 88% sensitivity and 81% to 83% specificity in cross-validation and 80%/75% in testing. Most expanded thyroid clonotypes (frequency above 0.001) were also found in blood, which suggests that blood repertoires may mirror thyroid immune responses. No statistical method was used to set the sample size in advance, and investigators knew the group allocation.

The receptor's source is a woman aged 40 to 50 with Graves' hyperthyroidism. Sequencing was performed on blood.

The CDR3 amino acid sequence is: CASSQDLAGEGETQYF. At the DNA level, the sequence is TGCGCCAGCAGCCAAGATTTAGCGGGGGAGGGGGAGACCCAGTACTTC. The chain uses TRBV11-2 and TRBJ2-5; 9 junctional bases match TRBD2. CDR1 and CDR2, looked up from the germline V gene, are SGHAT and FQNNGV. The CDR3 starts with the cysteine, ends with the phenylalanine, and has 16 residues. Just CDR3 DNA is preserved here, 48 bases in frame from base 1. The full variable domain, with segments outside the CDR3 supplied by the reference TRBV11-2 and TRBJ2-5 proteins, appears as EAGVAQSPRYKIIEKRQSVAFWCNPISGHATLYWYQQILGQGPKLLIQFQNNGVVDDSQLPKDRFSAERLKGVDSTLKIQPAKLEDSAVYLCASSQDLAGEGETQYFGPGTRLLVL.